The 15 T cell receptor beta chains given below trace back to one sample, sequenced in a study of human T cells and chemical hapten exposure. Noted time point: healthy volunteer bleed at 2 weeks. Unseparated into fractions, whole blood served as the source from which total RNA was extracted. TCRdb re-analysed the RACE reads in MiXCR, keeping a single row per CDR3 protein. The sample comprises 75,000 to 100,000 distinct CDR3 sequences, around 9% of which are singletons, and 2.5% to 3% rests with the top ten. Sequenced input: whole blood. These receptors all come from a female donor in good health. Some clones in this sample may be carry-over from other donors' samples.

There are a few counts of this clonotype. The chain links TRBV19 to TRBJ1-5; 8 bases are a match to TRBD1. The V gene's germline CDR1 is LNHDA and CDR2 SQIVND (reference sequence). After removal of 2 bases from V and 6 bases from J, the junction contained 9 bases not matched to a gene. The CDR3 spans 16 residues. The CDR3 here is CASSINRDRLSQPQHF. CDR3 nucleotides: TGTGCCAGTAGTATAAACCGGGACAGGCTCTCTCAGCCCCAGCATTTT.

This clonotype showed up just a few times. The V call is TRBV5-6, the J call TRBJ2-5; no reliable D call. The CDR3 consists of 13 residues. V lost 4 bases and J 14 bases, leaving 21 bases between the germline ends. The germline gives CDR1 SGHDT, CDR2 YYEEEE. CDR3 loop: CASSITTVGSPYF. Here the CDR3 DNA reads TGTGCCAGCAGCATTACTACCGTGGGTAGCCCTTACTTC.

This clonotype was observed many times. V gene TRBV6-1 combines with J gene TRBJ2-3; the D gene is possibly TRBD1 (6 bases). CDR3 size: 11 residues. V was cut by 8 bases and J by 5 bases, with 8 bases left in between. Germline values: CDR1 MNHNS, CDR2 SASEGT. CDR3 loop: CASPQGDTQYF. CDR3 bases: TGTGCCAGCCCACAGGGAGATACGCAGTATTTT.

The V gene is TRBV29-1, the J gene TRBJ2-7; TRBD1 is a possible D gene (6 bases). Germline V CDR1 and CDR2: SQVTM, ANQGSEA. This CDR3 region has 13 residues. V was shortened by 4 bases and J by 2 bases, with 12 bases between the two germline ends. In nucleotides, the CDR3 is TGCAGCGTTGTGTTGGGGGCCGCCTACGAGCAGTACTTC. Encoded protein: CSVVLGAAYEQYF.

CDR3 nucleotides: TGTGCCAGCAGGGGACAGACAAACACCGGGGAGCTGTTTTTT. Its protein product is CASRGQTNTGELFF. The chain has TRBV12-3 or TRBV12-4 and TRBJ2-2, with TRBD1 matching over 7 bases. The trim removed 6 bases at V and 2 bases at J, leaving 3 bases unmatched. CDR3 length equals 14 residues.

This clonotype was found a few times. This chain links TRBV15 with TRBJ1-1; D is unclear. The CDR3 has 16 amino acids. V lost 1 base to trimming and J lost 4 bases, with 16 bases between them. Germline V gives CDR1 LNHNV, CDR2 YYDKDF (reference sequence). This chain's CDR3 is CATSRGLGGLGTEAFF. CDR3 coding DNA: TGTGCCACCAGCAGAGGGTTGGGCGGGCTAGGCACTGAAGCTTTCTTT.

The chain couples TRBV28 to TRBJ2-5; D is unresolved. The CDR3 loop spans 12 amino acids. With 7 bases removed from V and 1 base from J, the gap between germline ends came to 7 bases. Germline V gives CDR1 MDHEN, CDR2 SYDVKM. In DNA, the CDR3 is TGTGCCAGCACTACAGTCCAAGAGACCCAGTACTTC. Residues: CASTTVQETQYF.

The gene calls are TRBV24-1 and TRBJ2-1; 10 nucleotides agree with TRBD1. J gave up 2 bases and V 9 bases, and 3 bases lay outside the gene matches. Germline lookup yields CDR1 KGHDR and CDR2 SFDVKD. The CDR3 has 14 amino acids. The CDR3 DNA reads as TGTGCCACCCGCGGGACAGGGGCCTACAATGAGCAGTTCTTC. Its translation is CATRGTGAYNEQFF.

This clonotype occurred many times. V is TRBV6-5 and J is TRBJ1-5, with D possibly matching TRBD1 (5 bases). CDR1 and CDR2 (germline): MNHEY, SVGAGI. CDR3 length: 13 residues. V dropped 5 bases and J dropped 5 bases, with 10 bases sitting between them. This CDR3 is CASSLGPYQPQHF. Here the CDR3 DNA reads TGTGCCAGCAGTCTGGGGCCTTATCAGCCCCAGCATTTT.

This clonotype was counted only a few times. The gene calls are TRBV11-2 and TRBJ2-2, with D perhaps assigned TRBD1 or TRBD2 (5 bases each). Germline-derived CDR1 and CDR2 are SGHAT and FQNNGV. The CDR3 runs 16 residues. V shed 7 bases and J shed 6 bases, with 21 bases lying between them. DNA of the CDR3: TGTGCCAGCACCCCTGCTTATGGGGGTAAAGCCGGGGAGCTGTTTTTT. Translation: CASTPAYGGKAGELFF.

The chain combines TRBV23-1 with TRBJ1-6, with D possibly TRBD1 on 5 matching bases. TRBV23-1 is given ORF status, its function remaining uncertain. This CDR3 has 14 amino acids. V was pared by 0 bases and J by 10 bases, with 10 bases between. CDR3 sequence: CASSQSSGASPLHF. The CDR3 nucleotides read TGCGCCAGCAGTCAATCGAGCGGGGCCTCACCCCTCCACTTT.

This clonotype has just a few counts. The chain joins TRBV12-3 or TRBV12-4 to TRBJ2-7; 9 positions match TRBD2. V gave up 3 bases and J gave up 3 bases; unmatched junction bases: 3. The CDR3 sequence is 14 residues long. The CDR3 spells CASSFGGRDYEQYF. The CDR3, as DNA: TGTGCCAGCAGTTTCGGCGGGAGGGACTACGAGCAGTACTTC.

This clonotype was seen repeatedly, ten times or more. Written as DNA, the CDR3 is TGTGCCAGCAGTTACAGTTTCGGACAGGGGGCAGGAGATACGCAGTATTTT. This translates into CASSYSFGQGAGDTQYF. The chain joins TRBV2 to TRBJ2-3; 11 positions match TRBD1. The CDR3 is 17 amino acids. Germline V gene sequence: CDR1 SNHLY, CDR2 FYNNEI. Trimming took 5 bases from V and 5 from J; bases not matched to a gene: 12.

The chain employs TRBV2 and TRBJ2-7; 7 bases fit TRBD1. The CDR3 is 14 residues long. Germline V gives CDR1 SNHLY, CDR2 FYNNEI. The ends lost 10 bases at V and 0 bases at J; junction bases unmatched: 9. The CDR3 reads CANRVDRNSYEQYF. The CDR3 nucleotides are TGTGCCAACAGGGTGGACAGGAACTCCTACGAGCAGTACTTC.

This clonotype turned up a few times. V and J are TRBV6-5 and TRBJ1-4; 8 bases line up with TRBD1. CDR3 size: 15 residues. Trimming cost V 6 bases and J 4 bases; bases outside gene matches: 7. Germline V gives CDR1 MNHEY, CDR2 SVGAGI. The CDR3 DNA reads TGTGCCAGCAGCCGACAGGGGTACGGTAATGAAAAACTGTTTTTT. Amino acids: CASSRQGYGNEKLFF.